This entry features one T cell receptor beta chain sequence. The data were taken from a study of T cell changes during pregnancy in multiple sclerosis. Method: immunoSEQ multiplex PCR; TCRdb's copy keeps in-frame clones and lacks some. The sample has approximately 110,000 clones; roughly nine tenths are singletons. Germline V gene lookup returns CDR1 MGHDK and CDR2 SYGVNS. The CDR3 is made up of 15 amino acids. The V end lost 7 bases, the J end lost 10 bases, and 25 bases lay between the germline ends. The source was peripheral blood, collected after pregnancy. The V gene is TRBV25-1, the J gene TRBJ1-2; D remains ambiguous. The clonotype comes from a female donor with multiple sclerosis, enrolled in a pregnancy study. CDR3 sequence reads: CASTEYGEGPSDYTF. CDR3 DNA sequence: TGTGCCAGCACCGAATATGGGGAAGGGCCTAGCGACTACACCTTC.